Below, 32 T cell receptor beta chains from the same sample are listed, as sequenced in a study of blood T cell repertoires in COVID-19. Some clones are missing from TCRdb's copy, which holds only in-frame ones; the method was immunoSEQ multiplex PCR. The table has about 470,000 clones, around 90% seen once; the top ten hold 0.7%. Sequenced material: PBMCs or T cells enriched from blood (not recorded which). The receptor source for this set is a woman aged 18 to 35 who had recovered from COVID-19.

A single count supports this clone. The gene calls are TRBV7-8 and TRBJ1-4; TRBD1 might be the D (5 bases). Germline V gene sequence: CDR1 SGHVS, CDR2 FQNEAQ. V was trimmed by 2 bases and J by 8 bases, leaving 12 bases between them. The CDR3 has 14 residues. The DNA of the CDR3 is TGTGCCAGCAGCTTACGCAGGGAGGGAGAAAAACTGTTTTTT. Its protein is CASSLRREGEKLFF.

This clone was seen more than once but under ten times. The gene calls are TRBV10-1 and TRBJ1-1, with D unresolved. This CDR3 is built from 13 residues. The V gene lost 6 bases and the J gene lost 1 base, with 9 bases spanning the gap. Germline-derived CDR1 and CDR2 are WNHNN and SYGVQD (reference sequence). CDR3 loop: CASSPTRNTEAFF. The CDR3 DNA reads TGCGCCAGCAGCCCCACCAGGAACACTGAAGCTTTCTTT.

This rearrangement joins TRBV6-1 to TRBJ1-1; weak D call: TRBD1 (6 bases). Germline V gene data show CDR1 as MNHNS and CDR2 as SASEGT. The CDR3 length is 18 residues. V lost 3 bases and J lost 0, with 20 bases in between. As DNA, the CDR3 is TGTGCCAGCAGTGACCCAACAGGGATTTTCCCCATGAACACTGAAGCTTTCTTT. Translating gives CASSDPTGIFPMNTEAFF.

In this sample, this clone turned up once. The rearrangement uses TRBV4-2 and TRBJ2-7; TRBD1 is a possible D gene (6 bases). The V end lost 4 bases, the J end lost 4 bases, and 14 bases lay between the germline ends. This CDR3 is 14 amino acids long. Germline assignment: CDR1 LGHNA and CDR2 YNFKEQ. CDR3: CASSRAGDKYEQYF. CDR3 nucleotide sequence: TGTGCCAGCAGCCGGGCCGGGGACAAATACGAGCAGTACTTC.

The rearrangement joins TRBV21-1 to TRBJ2-7; no DNA check was done on the table's D call, TRBD1. TRBV21-1 is listed as a pseudogene. CDR3 length: 14 amino acids. The CDR3, as DNA: TGTGCCAGCAGAAACAGGGCTAACTCCTACGAGCAGTACTTC. Translation gives CASRNRANSYEQYF.

This chain connects TRBV2 to TRBJ2-7; weak D call: TRBD1 (6 bases). The ends were cut back, 1 base at V and 4 bases at J, with 20 bases in the middle. Germline-derived CDR1 and CDR2 are SNHLY and FYNNEI. CDR3 size: 17 residues. CDR3 sequence reads: CASSEGDWRWGLYEQYF. The CDR3 DNA reads TGTGCCAGCAGTGAAGGTGATTGGAGGTGGGGGCTTTACGAGCAGTACTTC.

V usage is TRBV27 and J usage is TRBJ2-5, with 8 bases that match TRBD1. CDR1 is MNHEY, CDR2 SMNVEV, per germline (reference sequence). V shed 2 bases and J 4 bases; nucleotides not matched to a gene: 0. The CDR3 is made up of 13 amino acids. The CDR3 protein is CASSLDRGETQYF. The DNA of the CDR3 is TGTGCCAGCAGTTTAGACAGGGGAGAGACCCAGTACTTC.

The chain recombines TRBV30 with TRBJ1-5; D not resolved. Germline V gives CDR1 GTSNPN, CDR2 SVGIG (reference sequence). Trimming left V 0 bases short and J 7 bases short, with 10 bases between. The CDR3 contains 13 residues. The CDR3 here is CAWSVSFNQPQHF. The CDR3 DNA reads as TGTGCCTGGAGTGTGAGCTTCAACCAGCCCCAGCATTTT.

Here the CDR3 DNA reads TGCGCCAGCACAGGGACAGGGGATCCCGGGGAGCTGTTTTTT. As protein: CASTGTGDPGELFF. The rearrangement links TRBV5-1 to TRBJ2-2; 10 bases are shared with TRBD1. CDR1 is SGHRS, CDR2 YFSETQ, per germline. This CDR3 contains 14 residues. V was clipped by 6 bases and J by 6 bases; unmatched bases: 5.

About this clone: This specimen includes other DNA sequences encoding the same CDR3. This rearrangement joins TRBV18 to TRBJ1-5; TRBD1 agrees at 8 bases. The CDR3 is made up of 15 amino acids. Germline values: CDR1 KGHSH, CDR2 LQKENI. V lost 3 bases and J lost 3; bases outside the gene matches: 4. The CDR3 sequence is CASSPGQASNQPQHF. The CDR3 nucleotides read TGTGCCAGCTCACCGGGACAGGCCTCCAATCAGCCCCAGCATTTT.

J is TRBJ2-1 and V is TRBV10-3; D perhaps matches TRBD2 (6 bases). The CDR3 runs to 16 residues. V gave up 2 bases and J gave up 9 bases, with 20 bases separating them. Per germline, CDR1 ENHRY and CDR2 SYGVKD. The chain's CDR3 is CAISEPMGLPGAEQFF. In DNA, the CDR3 is TGTGCCATCAGTGAGCCCATGGGACTCCCCGGGGCTGAGCAGTTCTTC.

The chain is built from TRBV11-2 and TRBJ2-5, with 8 bases identical to TRBD1. This CDR3 is 14 amino acids long. Trimming removed 5 bases from V and 5 bases from J; junction bases left unmatched: 7. CDR1 is SGHAT and CDR2 is FQNNGV in the germline V gene. The chain's CDR3 is CASSPTGVRETQYF. The CDR3 DNA reads TGTGCCAGCAGCCCGACAGGGGTGAGGGAGACCCAGTACTTC. Filled out from reference TRBV11-2 and TRBJ2-5, the complete variable domain reads EAGVAQSPRYKIIEKRQSVAFWCNPISGHATLYWYQQILGQGPKLLIQFQNNGVVDDSQLPKDRFSAERLKGVDSTLKIQPAKLEDSAVYLCASSPTGVRETQYFGPGTRLLVL.

The table lists this clone with a count of one. CDR3 loop: CASSRGKGLETQYF. CDR3 DNA sequence: TGTGCCAGCAGCCGCGGAAAGGGGCTCGAGACCCAGTACTTC. The chain has TRBV11-1 and TRBJ2-5; D is possibly TRBD1 (5 bases). This CDR3 contains 14 residues. Trimming cost V 5 bases and J 5 bases, with 15 bases left between them. CDR1 is SGHAT, CDR2 FQDESV, per germline (reference sequence).

This chain connects TRBV28 to TRBJ1-5; no definite D call. Germline CDR1 is MDHEN and CDR2 is SYDVKM. Trimming stripped 3 bases from V and 4 bases from J, with 7 bases between. This CDR3 is built from 13 residues. The CDR3 nucleotides read TGTGCCAGCAGTTTCGACATGAATCAGCCCCAGCATTTT. Amino acid sequence: CASSFDMNQPQHF.

The genes are TRBV5-1 and TRBJ2-3, with 8 bases matching TRBD2. V was pared by 5 bases and J by 2 bases, with 4 bases of the junction left unmatched. The CDR3 has 14 residues. Germline V gives CDR1 SGHRS, CDR2 YFSETQ. The DNA for the CDR3 is TGCGCCAGCAGAATCGGGGGGGACACAGATACGCAGTATTTT. Translating it yields CASRIGGDTDTQYF.

The chain has TRBV6-1 and TRBJ2-3; D is unresolved. The CDR3 runs 13 residues. Trimming removed 3 bases at V and 3 bases at J, with 7 bases between. The germline V gene has CDR1 MNHNS and CDR2 SASEGT. The CDR3: CASSEGFTDTQYF. For the CDR3, the DNA is TGTGCCAGCAGTGAGGGCTTTACAGATACGCAGTATTTT.

The J gene is TRBJ1-2, the V gene TRBV24-1; 9 bases align to TRBD1. V trimming: 6 bases; J trimming: 7 bases; junction bases outside the gene matches: 5. Germline V gene lookup returns CDR1 KGHDR and CDR2 SFDVKD. The CDR3 runs 13 residues. CDR3: CATSRTGASGYTF. The CDR3 DNA follows: TGTGCCACCAGTAGGACAGGGGCGAGTGGCTACACCTTC.

The rearrangement links TRBV3-1 (or the pseudogene TRBV3-2) to TRBJ1-2; 7 nucleotides align to TRBD1. The V and J ends lost 2 bases and 3 bases, in that order; junction bases with no gene match: 9. The CDR3 spans 16 residues. Germline V CDR1 and CDR2: LGHDT, YNNKEL (reference sequence). DNA for the CDR3: TGTGCCAGCAGCCAATACCACAGGGGATCTGACTATGGCTACACCTTC. Its translation: CASSQYHRGSDYGYTF.

The chain has TRBV12-3 or TRBV12-4 and TRBJ2-1; D is unresolved. V was pared by 4 bases and J by 7 bases, with 11 bases between. The CDR3 runs to 13 residues. CDR3: CASSSRVRNEQFF. The CDR3, as DNA: TGTGCCAGCAGTTCCCGAGTCCGGAATGAGCAGTTCTTC.

The J gene is TRBJ2-2, the V gene TRBV5-6, with 7 positions matching TRBD2. The CDR3 totals 16 residues. V lost 3 bases, J lost 6 bases, and 11 bases stayed unmatched. Germline CDR1 SGHDT, CDR2 YYEEEE. The CDR3, as DNA: TGTGCCAGCAGCTATATCGCGGGGGTGGAGGCCGGGGAGCTGTTTTTT. Encoded protein: CASSYIAGVEAGELFF.

This clone was seen a few times. The chain employs TRBV25-1 and TRBJ2-1, with a weak D call TRBD2 (5 bases). This CDR3 comprises 14 residues. The germline V and J ends were trimmed by 5 bases and 4 bases, with 12 bases remaining between them. Germline V lookup: CDR1 MGHDK, CDR2 SYGVNS. The CDR3 protein is CASSLEGAYNEQFF. The DNA for the CDR3 is TGTGCCAGCAGTTTAGAGGGCGCATACAATGAGCAGTTCTTC.

V is TRBV6-5 and J is TRBJ1-1; the match to TRBD1 covers 7 bases. Germline loops: CDR1 MNHEY, CDR2 SVGAGI. V shed 7 bases and J 3 bases; nucleotides not matched to a gene: 5. This CDR3 has 13 residues. The CDR3 region is CASKGRGYTEAFF. The CDR3 coding sequence is TGTGCCAGCAAAGGCAGGGGGTACACTGAAGCTTTCTTT.

V gene TRBV2 combines with J gene TRBJ2-1, with 9 bases lining up with TRBD2. Looked up from germline, CDR1 is SNHLY and CDR2 is FYNNEI. With 4 bases clipped from V and 5 bases from J, the junction kept 9 bases outside the gene matches. This CDR3 comprises 16 residues. CDR3 sequence: CASSALRGGGDNEQFF. CDR3 in DNA: TGTGCCAGCAGTGCCCTGCGGGGGGGCGGGGACAATGAGCAGTTCTTC.

This chain links TRBV5-6 with TRBJ2-5; TRBD2 is a possible D gene (6 bases). There are 16 residues in the CDR3. The germline V gene encodes CDR1 SGHDT and CDR2 YYEEEE. V was trimmed by 0 bases and J by 4 bases, leaving 16 bases between them. In nucleotides, the CDR3 is TGTGCCAGCAGCTTGGGGGGACTCTACGAAGGAGAGACCCAGTACTTC. Protein product: CASSLGGLYEGETQYF.

The chain joins TRBV6-2 or TRBV6-3 to TRBJ2-7; weak D call: TRBD1 (5 bases). This CDR3 has 12 amino acids. Trimming left V 2 bases short and J 6 bases short, with 8 bases between. CDR1 and CDR2 from the germline V gene are MNHEY and SVGEGT. The CDR3 bases are TGTGCCAGCAGTTACGACAGCGCCGAGCAGTACTTC. Its protein is CASSYDSAEQYF.

In DNA, the CDR3 is TGTGCCCGTTATAATTCACCCCTCCACTTT. Protein: CARYNSPLHF. J is TRBJ1-6 and V is TRBV9; no reliable D call. V lost 10 bases, J lost 4 bases, and 3 bases lay in between. The CDR3 runs to 10 residues. CDR1 and CDR2 (germline): SGDLS, YYNGEE. The whole variable domain, filled in from reference TRBV9 and TRBJ1-6, reads DSGVTQTPKHLITATGQRVTLRCSPRSGDLSVYWYQQSLDQGLQFLIQYYNGEERAKGNILERFSAQQFPDLHSELNLSSLELGDSALYFCARYNSPLHFGNGTRLTVT.

This clone has more than one count but fewer than ten. Other DNA variants within this sample encode the same CDR3. The genes are TRBV5-1 and TRBJ2-2; TRBD1 is a possible D gene (5 bases). Germline CDR1 SGHRS, CDR2 YFSETQ. V lost 0 bases, J lost 6 bases, and 9 bases lay in between. The CDR3 extends over 14 amino acids. This CDR3 reads CASSLGAGPGELFF. CDR3 nucleotide sequence: TGCGCCAGCAGCTTGGGGGCAGGGCCCGGGGAGCTGTTTTTT.

Note on this clone: This CDR3 is also generated by other DNA sequences in the sample. This sequence joins TRBV14 and TRBJ1-2; D gene unclear. Per germline, CDR1 SGHDN and CDR2 FVKESK. This CDR3 spans 13 amino acids. With 3 bases removed from V and 2 bases from J, the gap between germline ends came to 7 bases. The CDR3 protein is CASSQGRNYGYTF. Here the CDR3 DNA reads TGTGCCAGCAGCCAGGGGAGGAACTATGGCTACACCTTC.

The chain is built from TRBV28 and TRBJ2-7; 7 nucleotides align to TRBD2. The CDR3 covers 13 residues. V dropped 5 bases and J dropped 0; count of bases not matched to a gene: 1. Looked up from germline, CDR1 is MDHEN and CDR2 is SYDVKM. In DNA form, the CDR3 reads TGTGCCAGCAGTACTAGCGACTCCTACGAGCAGTACTTC. It specifies CASSTSDSYEQYF.

This clone was seen a single time. This chain connects TRBV6-6 to TRBJ1-1; D not certain. Between the trimmed V and J ends, which lost 6 bases and 4 bases, there was a span of 21 bases. Germline loops: CDR1 MNHNY, CDR2 SVGAGI (reference sequence). The CDR3 extends over 16 amino acids. The CDR3 nucleotides are TGTGCCAGCAGCCACGGGGAGTCGAACACGGTCACTGAAGCTTTCTTT. Its protein is CASSHGESNTVTEAFF.

CDR3 DNA: TGTGCCAGCAGCGTAGGAGGGTACACCTATAATTCACCCCTCCACTTT. As protein: CASSVGGYTYNSPLHF. This chain connects TRBV9 to TRBJ1-6; no reliable D call. The CDR3 totals 16 residues. The germline V gene has CDR1 SGDLS and CDR2 YYNGEE. With 0 bases removed from V and 2 bases from J, the gap between germline ends came to 9 bases.

The CDR3 region is CASSPRSSQGAPEKLFF. The CDR3 region has the DNA TGCGCCAGCAGCCCACGATCAAGTCAGGGGGCGCCTGAAAAACTGTTTTTT. The chain couples TRBV5-1 to TRBJ1-4; TRBD1 matches 8 bases. Trimming cost V 4 bases and J 7 bases; bases outside gene matches: 15. The CDR3 consists of 17 residues. Germline V gene lookup returns CDR1 SGHRS and CDR2 YFSETQ.